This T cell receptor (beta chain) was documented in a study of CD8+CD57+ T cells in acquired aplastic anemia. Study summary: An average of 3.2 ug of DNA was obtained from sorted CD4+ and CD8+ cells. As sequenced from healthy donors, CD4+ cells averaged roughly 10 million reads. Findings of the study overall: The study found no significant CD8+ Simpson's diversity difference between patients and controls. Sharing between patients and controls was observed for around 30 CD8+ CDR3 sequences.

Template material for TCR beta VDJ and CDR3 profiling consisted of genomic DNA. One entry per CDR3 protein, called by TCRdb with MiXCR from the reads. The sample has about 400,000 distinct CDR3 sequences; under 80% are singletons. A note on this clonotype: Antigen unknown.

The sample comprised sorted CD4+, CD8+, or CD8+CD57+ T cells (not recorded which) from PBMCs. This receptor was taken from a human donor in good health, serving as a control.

CDR3 amino acids: CAISENSGGAPYEQYF. In DNA, the CDR3 is TGTGCCATCAGTGAAAATAGCGGGGGGGCACCCTACGAGCAGTACTTC. The chain couples TRBV10-3 to TRBJ2-7; 11 bases agree with TRBD2. Looked up from germline, CDR1 is ENHRY and CDR2 is SYGVKD. CDR3 length: 16 residues. Germline trimming cut 3 bases from V and 2 bases from J; bases unmatched to any gene: 6.